This passage covers 8 T cell receptor beta chains from one sample sequenced in a study of blood T cell repertoires in COVID-19. Data came from immunoSEQ multiplex PCR; TCRdb stores just in-frame clones and leaves some out. The repertoire holds 250,000 to 350,000 clones, with about four fifths as singletons. The sequenced sample consisted of peripheral blood. The receptors shown here come from a human donor with COVID-19, enrolled during active disease. The donor label of this sample is uncertain.

The J gene is TRBJ2-5, the V gene TRBV6-5, with D perhaps matching TRBD1 (5 bases). The CDR3 consists of 15 residues. The V gene lost 2 bases and the J gene lost 5 bases, with 15 bases spanning the gap. Germline loops: CDR1 MNHEY, CDR2 SVGAGI. CDR3 loop: CASSYTAGPRETQYF. As DNA, the CDR3 is TGTGCCAGCAGTTACACCGCAGGGCCTCGGGAGACCCAGTACTTC.

The chain employs TRBV29-1 and TRBJ2-1, with 10 bases aligning to TRBD1. There are 14 residues in the CDR3. Germline V gives CDR1 SQVTM, CDR2 ANQGSEA. V lost 7 bases, J lost 9 bases, and 12 bases stayed unmatched. CDR3 nucleotides: TGCAGCGGGACTGGACAGGGGGGTCACCTTGAGCAGTTCTTC. Amino acids: CSGTGQGGHLEQFF.

This clone has only one observation. This chain joins TRBV7-2 and TRBJ2-2; 9 nucleotides line up with TRBD1. In germline, CDR1 is SGHTA, CDR2 FQGNSA. The V segment lost 5 bases and the J segment 5 bases; nucleotides outside the gene matches: 6. The CDR3 has 15 residues. This CDR3 is CASSRDRVVTGELFF. The DNA for the CDR3 is TGTGCCAGCAGCCGGGACAGGGTAGTGACCGGGGAGCTGTTTTTT.

This chain joins TRBV6-6 and TRBJ2-7; TRBD2 agrees at 7 bases. The junction had 1 base not matched to a gene; V was cut back by 2 bases and J by 0 bases. CDR3 length equals 14 residues. Germline CDR1 reads MNHNY; CDR2 reads SVGAGI (reference sequence). This CDR3 is CASSYLAASYEQYF. As DNA, the CDR3 is TGTGCCAGCAGTTACCTAGCGGCCTCCTACGAGCAGTACTTC.

This chain links TRBV10-2 with TRBJ1-6, with 9 bases lining up with TRBD1. The CDR3 covers 18 residues. Per germline, CDR1 WSHSY and CDR2 SAAADI. V shed 8 bases, J shed 7 bases, and the junction held 18 bases outside the gene matches. The CDR3 loop is CASQGDLGTGRWNSPLHF. DNA of the CDR3: TGCGCCAGCCAAGGGGACCTCGGGACAGGGAGATGGAATTCACCCCTCCACTTT.

The V and J genes are TRBV28 and TRBJ1-5, with D uncertain. Germline assignment: CDR1 MDHEN and CDR2 SYDVKM. The V end was cut by 2 bases, the J end by 1 base, with 12 bases between. The CDR3 consists of 16 residues. CDR3 nucleotide sequence: TGTGCCAGCAGTTTAGAGGGAATGAACAGCAATCAGCCCCAGCATTTT. Translated: CASSLEGMNSNQPQHF. Variable domain in full (rest from reference TRBV28 and TRBJ1-5): DVKVTQSSRYLVKRTGEKVFLECVQDMDHENMFWYRQDPGLGLRLIYFSYDVKMKEKGDIPEGYSVSREKKERFSLILESASTNQTSMYLCASSLEGMNSNQPQHFGDGTRLSIL.

This clone was picked up a small number of times. The chain employs TRBV3-1 (or the pseudogene TRBV3-2) and TRBJ1-2; 10 bases are a match to TRBD1. There are 16 residues in the CDR3. The germline V gene has CDR1 LGHDT and CDR2 YNNKEL (reference sequence). Trimming took 4 bases from V and 7 from J; bases not matched to a gene: 12. CDR3 sequence (DNA): TGTGCCAGCAGCCCGCGGCGGGGGGACAGGGGTTCTGGCTACACCTTC. It codes for CASSPRRGDRGSGYTF.

V and J are TRBV7-2 and TRBJ2-4; tentatively, D is TRBD2 (6 bases). The CDR3 totals 16 residues. Trimming removed 1 base at V and 1 base at J, with 11 bases between. Germline assignment: CDR1 SGHTA and CDR2 FQGNSA. The CDR3 nucleotides read TGTGCCAGCAGCTTAGAGACGGGACTCGCCAAAAACATTCAGTACTTC. Translated: CASSLETGLAKNIQYF.